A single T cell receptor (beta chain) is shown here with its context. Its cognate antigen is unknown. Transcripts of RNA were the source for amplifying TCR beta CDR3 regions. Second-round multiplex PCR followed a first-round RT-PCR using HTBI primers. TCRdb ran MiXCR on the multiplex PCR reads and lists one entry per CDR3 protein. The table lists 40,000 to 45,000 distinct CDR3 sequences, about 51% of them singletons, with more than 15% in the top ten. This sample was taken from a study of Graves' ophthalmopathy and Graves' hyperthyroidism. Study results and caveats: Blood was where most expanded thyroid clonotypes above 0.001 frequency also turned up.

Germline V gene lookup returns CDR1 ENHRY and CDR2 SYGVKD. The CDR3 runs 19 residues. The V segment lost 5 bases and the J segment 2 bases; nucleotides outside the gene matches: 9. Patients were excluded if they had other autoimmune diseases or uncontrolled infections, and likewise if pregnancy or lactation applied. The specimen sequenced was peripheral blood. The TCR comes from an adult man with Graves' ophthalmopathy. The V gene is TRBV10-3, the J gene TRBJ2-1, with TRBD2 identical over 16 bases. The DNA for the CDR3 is TGTGCCATCAGTTACGCCGCCGGGACTAGCGGGGGGGCCTACAATGAGCAGTTCTTC. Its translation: CAISYAAGTSGGAYNEQFF.